This T cell receptor (beta chain) appears in the sequencing data of a study of human T cells and chemical hapten exposure. Looking at the study overall: Sensitization applied 2% DPC to about 2 cm by about 2 cm of upper inner arm skin. Doses of diphenylcyclopropenone went to the patients' scalps weekly throughout the roughly 24-week study. General study results and limits: Sensitizing to DPC left TCRs with a frequency above 1 in 1000 unaltered.

Sample time point: patch test 2, 6 weeks after DPC sensitization. Specified treatment: therapeutic diphenylcyclopropenone sensitization with weekly scalp DPC. TCRdb recomputed calls from the RACE reads with MiXCR, one row per CDR3 protein. The sample lists about 400,000 distinct CDR3 sequences, about 6% occurring once. Germline V gene data show CDR1 as LGHNA and CDR2 as YNFKEQ. The V segment lost 4 bases and the J segment 2 bases; nucleotides outside the gene matches: 9. The CDR3 consists of 16 residues. For this clonotype: No antigen is known for it.

The rearrangement uses TRBV4-2 and TRBJ2-3; TRBD2 matches 7 bases. The sequence came from a woman aged 18-35 years with alopecia areata. Some clones in this sample may be carry-over from other donors' samples. Source: whole blood, taken in connection with sensitization to the hapten diphenylcyclopropenone (DPC). The DNA of the CDR3 is TGTGCCAGCAGCCCTAAAACGCGACTAGCCACAGATACGCAGTATTTT. This gives the protein CASSPKTRLATDTQYF.